Presented here are 12 T cell receptor beta chains from one specimen sequenced in a study of response to subunit inactivated influenza vaccine. TCRdb re-derived calls from the RT-PCR reads in MiXCR, one entry per CDR3 protein. This sample has fewer than 800,000 distinct CDR3 sequences, with more than 15% found just once. Material: PBMCs from blood, obtained roughly 13 days after vaccination. These receptors were taken from a middle-aged man who received an inactivated influenza vaccine.

This clonotype was observed many times. The chain carries TRBV4-3 and TRBJ2-5, with D perhaps being TRBD1 or TRBD2 (5 bases each). The CDR3 sequence is 15 residues long. Germline V gene lookup returns CDR1 LGHNA and CDR2 YSLEER. V shed 4 bases and J shed 2 bases, with 14 bases lying between them. CDR3 amino acids: CASSPSRGQQETQYF. The CDR3 DNA follows: TGCGCCAGCAGCCCCAGTCGGGGCCAGCAAGAGACCCAGTACTTC.

This clonotype has only a few counts. V is TRBV7-8 and J is TRBJ1-5; 8 positions agree with TRBD1. V lost 9 bases to trimming and J lost 4 bases; unmatched junction nucleotides: 11. CDR3 size: 15 residues. In germline, CDR1 is SGHVS, CDR2 FQNEAQ. The CDR3 protein is CASKLGTGQNQPQHF. Here the CDR3 DNA reads TGTGCCAGTAAACTCGGGACAGGCCAAAATCAGCCCCAGCATTTT.

This chain links TRBV10-2 with TRBJ2-3; TRBD2 might be the D (6 bases). The germline V and J ends were trimmed by 5 bases and 6 bases, with 15 bases remaining between them. Germline V gene lookup returns CDR1 WSHSY and CDR2 SAAADI. The CDR3 contains 14 residues. CDR3 nucleotides: TGCGCCAGCAGTTATACGGGAGAGGAGGATACGCAGTATTTT. Its protein is CASSYTGEEDTQYF.

The V call is TRBV20-1, the J call TRBJ2-6, with 15 positions matching TRBD2. Trimming cost V 2 bases and J 3 bases; bases outside gene matches: 8. This CDR3 is built from 19 residues. The germline V gene encodes CDR1 DFQATT and CDR2 SNEGSKA (reference sequence). CDR3 coding DNA: TGCAGTGCTAGACAGCTCGGGACTAGCGGGAGGTTTGGGGCCAACGTCCTGACTTTC. As protein: CSARQLGTSGRFGANVLTF.

This sequence joins TRBV4-1 and TRBJ2-1; 9 bases map to TRBD2. Germline V lookup: CDR1 MGHRA, CDR2 YSYEKL. This CDR3 comprises 16 residues. V lost 3 bases and J lost 4; bases outside the gene matches: 7. CDR3 in amino acids: CASSQGSGGLYNEQFF. CDR3 DNA: TGCGCCAGCAGCCAGGGTAGCGGGGGACTGTACAATGAGCAGTTCTTC.

The chain's CDR3 is CSANRGTGNQPQHF. The CDR3 DNA reads TGCAGTGCCAACAGGGGGACAGGCAATCAGCCCCAGCATTTT. This rearrangement joins TRBV20-1 to TRBJ1-5, with TRBD1 matching 8 bases. CDR1 and CDR2 (germline): DFQATT, SNEGSKA (reference sequence). The junction had 6 bases not matched to a gene; V was cut back by 6 bases and J by 2 bases. The CDR3 runs to 14 residues.

This clonotype was found a few times. V is TRBV24-1 and J is TRBJ2-1, with D perhaps assigned TRBD1 or TRBD2 (7 bases each). The CDR3 extends over 16 amino acids. Trimming took 4 bases from V and 4 from J, leaving 16 bases between them. Germline V gives CDR1 KGHDR, CDR2 SFDVKD. The CDR3 sequence is CATSDPGRGGYNEQFF. The DNA for the CDR3 is TGTGCCACCAGTGACCCCGGCAGGGGGGGTTACAATGAGCAGTTCTTC.

The chain links TRBV5-1 to TRBJ1-1; D is possibly TRBD1 (6 bases). Germline CDR1 and CDR2: SGHRS and YFSETQ. This CDR3 is built from 13 residues. Deletions cut 0 bases from V and 5 bases from J, with 8 bases between. The CDR3 reads CASSLDRVTEAFF. CDR3 bases: TGCGCCAGCAGCTTGGACAGGGTTACTGAAGCTTTCTTT.

The rearrangement links TRBV28 to TRBJ2-5, with a tentative D call TRBD2 (5 bases). This CDR3 is built from 13 residues. The germline V gene has CDR1 MDHEN and CDR2 SYDVKM. Trimming took 1 base from V and 4 from J, leaving 7 bases between them. This CDR3 is CASSLSSTETQYF. The DNA of the CDR3 is TGTGCCAGCAGTTTATCTAGCACAGAGACCCAGTACTTC.

As DNA, the CDR3 is TGCGCCAGCAGCCGGAACGGACAGGGAGGGACAGATACGCAGTATTTT. Protein: CASSRNGQGGTDTQYF. The rearrangement joins TRBV5-1 to TRBJ2-3; TRBD1 is a possible D gene (8 bases). Deletions cut 4 bases from V and 3 bases from J, with 18 bases between. CDR1 and CDR2 (germline): SGHRS, YFSETQ. This CDR3 is built from 16 residues.

The chain combines TRBV3-1 with TRBJ1-5; D may be TRBD1 (6 bases). Trimming left V 4 bases short and J 0 bases short, with 10 bases between. The germline gives CDR1 LGHDT, CDR2 YNNKEL (reference sequence). The CDR3 has 15 residues. CDR3 sequence (DNA): TGTGCCAGCAGCCCACAGGGACTTAGCAATCAGCCCCAGCATTTT. This codes for CASSPQGLSNQPQHF.

The chain recombines TRBV11-2 with TRBJ2-1; D may be TRBD1 (5 bases). Trimming shortened V by 3 bases and J by 5 bases, and 14 bases separated the two germline ends. CDR1 and CDR2 (germline): SGHAT, FQNNGV. The CDR3 extends over 15 amino acids. Here the CDR3 reads CASSFQGVNHNEQFF. The CDR3 nucleotides read TGTGCCAGCAGCTTTCAAGGGGTAAATCACAATGAGCAGTTCTTC. Supplemented by reference TRBV11-2 and TRBJ2-1, the full variable domain reads EAGVAQSPRYKIIEKRQSVAFWCNPISGHATLYWYQQILGQGPKLLIQFQNNGVVDDSQLPKDRFSAERLKGVDSTLKIQPAKLEDSAVYLCASSFQGVNHNEQFFGPGTRLTVL.